The sequence of this TCR beta chain was determined in a study of cytomegalovirus exposure and HLA in healthy donors. TCRdb's table, derived via immunoSEQ multiplex PCR, lists solely in-frame clones and lacks some. The table includes roughly 200,000 clones, around 86% detected once. Germline CDR1 SGDLS, CDR2 YYNGEE. V trimming: 5 bases; J trimming: 7 bases; junction bases outside the gene matches: 10. The CDR3 runs 15 residues. On this clone: As yet, its antigen is unknown.

Study results and caveats: It was 160 or so TCR beta chains that were listed as cytomegalovirus-associated. A few CMV-associated chains were confirmed in vitro to be specific for CMV antigens. Most observed TCR sequences were rare, whereas some public TCRs were detected in many donors.

This TCR was sampled from a man aged 25 to 40 in good health and CMV-seropositive. The rearrangement joins TRBV9 to TRBJ2-1, with 9 bases aligning to TRBD2. Material: PBMCs. The CDR3: CASSEVSGSYNEQFF. The DNA for the CDR3 is TGTGCCAGCAGTGAAGTTAGCGGGAGTTATAATGAGCAGTTCTTC.